These 26 T cell receptor beta chains were all obtained from the same sample, sequenced in a study of cytomegalovirus exposure and HLA in healthy donors. Here immunoSEQ multiplex PCR was the method, and the copy in TCRdb shows in-frame clones only, minus some. The table records 80,000 to 100,000 clones, roughly 85% of them present only once. The sequenced material came from PBMCs. These receptor sequences come from a woman aged 30 to 39 in good health and CMV-seronegative.

The chain couples TRBV11-3 to TRBJ2-3, with D unclear. The V gene lost 4 bases and the J gene lost 1 base, with 6 bases spanning the gap. Looked up from germline, CDR1 is SGHNT and CDR2 is YENEEA. This CDR3 has 13 amino acids. This chain's CDR3 is CASSSRGTDTQYF. DNA of the CDR3: TGTGCCAGCAGCTCCCGGGGCACAGATACGCAGTATTTT.

V and J are TRBV19 and TRBJ1-3, with a possible D match to TRBD1 (5 bases). V gave up 7 bases and J gave up 3 bases, with 16 bases separating them. There are 15 residues in the CDR3. Germline V gene data show CDR1 as LNHDA and CDR2 as SQIVND (reference sequence). CDR3 residues: CASTPQGLGGNTIYF. The CDR3 nucleotides read TGTGCCAGTACGCCCCAGGGCCTGGGTGGAAACACCATATATTTT.

This clone was detected a few times. This chain connects TRBV28 to TRBJ2-5, with D uncertain. CDR1 and CDR2 (germline): MDHEN, SYDVKM. This CDR3 is built from 16 residues. The ends were cut back, 2 bases at V and 5 bases at J, with 18 bases in the middle. The DNA of the CDR3 is TGTGCCAGCAGTTTAAGGCCCCTCGGGTTGGCGGAGACCCAGTACTTC. It encodes CASSLRPLGLAETQYF.

The chain links TRBV2 to TRBJ2-2; 14 bases are shared with TRBD2. Germline CDR1 is SNHLY and CDR2 is FYNNEI. CDR3 length: 14 amino acids. The junction had 3 bases not matched to a gene; V was cut back by 7 bases and J by 8 bases. CDR3 in amino acids: CASIGTSGRGELFF. The DNA for the CDR3 is TGTGCCAGCATCGGGACTAGCGGGAGAGGGGAGCTGTTTTTT.

The rearrangement links TRBV29-1 to TRBJ2-3; 10 bases are a match to TRBD2. The germline CDR1 and CDR2 sequences are SQVTM and ANQGSEA. J gave up 1 base and V 5 bases, and 12 bases lay outside the gene matches. The CDR3 has 17 residues. The CDR3 DNA is TGCAGCGTTTCGAGAAGGACTAGCGGATATGGCACAGATACGCAGTATTTT. Translation gives CSVSRRTSGYGTDTQYF.

The chain combines TRBV5-1 with TRBJ1-6, with 7 bases fitting TRBD1. V trimming: 4 bases; J trimming: 9 bases; junction bases outside the gene matches: 16. Per germline, CDR1 SGHRS and CDR2 YFSETQ. The CDR3 consists of 17 residues. CDR3 amino acids: CASSRGTVPSGGSPLHF. In DNA form, the CDR3 reads TGCGCCAGCAGCAGAGGGACAGTTCCCTCGGGCGGTTCACCCCTCCACTTT.

The chain combines TRBV10-3 with TRBJ2-1; 10 bases line up with TRBD2. The germline gives CDR1 ENHRY, CDR2 SYGVKD. The length of the CDR3 is 16 residues. The J segment lost 8 bases and the V segment lost 1 base, leaving 8 bases of the junction unmatched. CDR3: CAISEYVSGGYDEQFF. CDR3 in DNA: TGTGCCATCAGTGAGTATGTTAGCGGGGGGTATGATGAGCAGTTCTTC.

The rearrangement uses TRBV5-6 and TRBJ1-2; D unresolved. Trimming took off 1 base at V and 3 bases at J, with 10 bases between the two ends. Germline lookup yields CDR1 SGHDT and CDR2 YYEEEE. This CDR3 region has 14 residues. CDR3 bases: TGTGCCAGCAGCTTGAGGGTCGGGGACTATGGCTACACCTTC. Protein product: CASSLRVGDYGYTF.

The table lists this clone with a few counts. The CDR3 reads CASSLRDRLTGYTF. CDR3 coding DNA: TGCGCCAGCAGCCTACGGGACAGACTCACGGGCTACACCTTC. The J gene is TRBJ1-2, the V gene TRBV5-1; 7 bases are a match to TRBD1. The germline V gene encodes CDR1 SGHRS and CDR2 YFSETQ. The CDR3 has 14 amino acids. The junction had 11 bases not matched to a gene; V was cut back by 4 bases and J by 8 bases.

The chain combines TRBV29-1 with TRBJ1-2; 10 bases fit TRBD1. Per germline, CDR1 SQVTM and CDR2 ANQGSEA. CDR3 size: 13 residues. After removal of 5 bases from V and 4 bases from J, the junction contained 4 bases not matched to a gene. CDR3 in amino acids: CSVSDRGGYGYTF. CDR3 in DNA: TGCAGCGTTTCGGACAGGGGGGGCTATGGCTACACCTTC.

This rearrangement joins TRBV5-1 to TRBJ2-7; 11 bases match TRBD1. The CDR3 loop spans 18 amino acids. Germline trimming cut 2 bases from V and 1 base from J; bases unmatched to any gene: 11. The germline V gene has CDR1 SGHRS and CDR2 YFSETQ. As DNA, the CDR3 is TGCGCCAGCAGCTTTTTTAGTCTCGGACAGGGGGCTTCCTACGAGCAGTACTTC. Protein product: CASSFFSLGQGASYEQYF.

The rearrangement links TRBV5-4 to TRBJ2-7, with no clear D. Trimming cost V 3 bases and J 0 bases, with 13 bases left between them. The length of the CDR3 is 15 residues. Looked up from germline, CDR1 is SGHNT and CDR2 is YYREEE (reference sequence). CDR3: CASSSGGLSSYEQYF. The CDR3 DNA reads TGTGCCAGCAGCTCCGGTGGTTTAAGCTCCTACGAGCAGTACTTC.

This sequence joins TRBV7-8 and TRBJ2-1; 10 bases agree with TRBD2. CDR3 length equals 15 residues. Germline CDR1 SGHVS, CDR2 FQNEAQ. Unmatched junction bases numbered 6, after V lost 4 bases and J lost 6 bases. CDR3 residues: CASSSLAGPANEQFF. The CDR3 region has the DNA TGTGCCAGCAGCTCACTAGCGGGGCCCGCCAATGAGCAGTTCTTC.

The rearrangement uses TRBV11-2 and TRBJ1-2, with 9 bases fitting TRBD1. The CDR3 loop spans 12 amino acids. CDR1 is SGHAT and CDR2 is FQNNGV in the germline V gene. V gave up 3 bases and J gave up 11 bases; unmatched junction bases: 4. The CDR3 sequence: CASSFGTGRYTF. In DNA form, the CDR3 reads TGTGCCAGCAGCTTCGGGACAGGGAGGTACACCTTC.

This chain joins TRBV6-4 and TRBJ1-2; D gene unclear. CDR1 is MRHNA and CDR2 is SNTAGT in the germline V gene. The germline V and J ends were trimmed by 4 bases and 2 bases, with 8 bases remaining between them. The CDR3 totals 13 residues. The CDR3 DNA is TGTGCCAGCAGTGTAACGGGGAACTATGGCTACACCTTC. Its translation: CASSVTGNYGYTF.

This rearrangement joins TRBV29-1 to TRBJ1-2; 8 bases align to TRBD1. The CDR3 has 15 amino acids. Germline V gene data show CDR1 as SQVTM and CDR2 as ANQGSEA. V dropped 6 bases and J dropped 4; count of bases not matched to a gene: 13. The CDR3 spells CSVGSGQGLPYGYTF. In DNA, the CDR3 is TGCAGCGTGGGTTCAGGACAGGGCTTACCCTATGGCTACACCTTC.

This clone was detected once. The junction departs from the called germline gene at one end, perhaps through a read error. This chain connects TRBV7-7 to TRBJ2-2; D gene ambiguous. CDR3 length: 11 residues. Germline CDR1 is SSHAT and CDR2 is FNYEAQ (reference sequence). This chain's CDR3 is CASSAGGELFF. The CDR3 DNA reads as TGTGCTAGCAGCGCAGGCGGGGAGCTGTTTTTT.

The rearrangement links TRBV15 to TRBJ1-3; 7 nucleotides match TRBD1. V was pared by 5 bases and J by 8 bases, with 6 bases of the junction left unmatched. This CDR3 has 13 residues. Germline V gene sequence: CDR1 LNHNV, CDR2 YYDKDF (reference sequence). The CDR3 is CATSASTGDTIYF. For the CDR3, the DNA is TGTGCCACCAGCGCGAGTACAGGGGACACCATATATTTT.

The genes are TRBV5-1 and TRBJ1-2; D unresolved. The germline CDR1 and CDR2 sequences are SGHRS and YFSETQ. The V and J ends lost 1 base and 0 bases respectively, with 10 bases between them. The CDR3 runs to 15 residues. In nucleotides, the CDR3 is TGCGCCAGCAGCTTGCAACCAAGCTCTAACTATGGCTACACCTTC. Translation gives CASSLQPSSNYGYTF.

The chain combines TRBV11-2 with TRBJ2-7; D perhaps matches TRBD2 (6 bases). Deletions cut 1 base from V and 6 bases from J, with 7 bases between. The V gene's germline CDR1 is SGHAT and CDR2 FQNNGV. The CDR3 has 12 amino acids. This CDR3 reads CASSLVGLEQYF. CDR3 coding DNA: TGTGCCAGCAGCTTAGTGGGACTCGAGCAGTACTTC.

The genes are TRBV10-3 and TRBJ2-5; TRBD2 matches 8 bases. Per the germline V gene, CDR1 is ENHRY and CDR2 is SYGVKD. CDR3 length: 13 amino acids. With 7 bases clipped from V and 5 bases from J, the junction kept 6 bases outside the gene matches. The CDR3 is CAIKGLVGETQYF. CDR3 DNA: TGTGCCATCAAGGGACTAGTCGGGGAGACCCAGTACTTC.

This chain connects TRBV4-1 to TRBJ1-6; weak D call: TRBD1 (6 bases). The V gene lost 8 bases and the J gene lost 5 bases, with 7 bases spanning the gap. This CDR3 spans 12 amino acids. CDR1 is MGHRA, CDR2 YSYEKL, per germline. The CDR3 reads CASGQNNSPLHF. The CDR3 nucleotides read TGCGCCAGCGGACAGAATAATTCACCCCTCCACTTT.

This clone was observed once. The chain employs TRBV19 and TRBJ1-2; 9 nucleotides agree with TRBD1. CDR1 and CDR2 from the germline V gene are LNHDA and SQIVND (reference sequence). After removal of 5 bases from V and 6 bases from J, the junction contained 4 bases not matched to a gene. The length of the CDR3 is 13 residues. CDR3: CASSARTGDGYTF. As DNA, the CDR3 is TGTGCCAGTAGTGCTCGGACAGGGGATGGCTACACCTTC.

The J gene is TRBJ2-5, the V gene TRBV19; maybe TRBD2 (6 bases). V was clipped by 10 bases and J by 5 bases, with 17 bases between them. The V gene's germline CDR1 is LNHDA and CDR2 SQIVND (reference sequence). This CDR3 comprises 13 residues. CDR3 bases: TGTGCCACTAGACCGGGACTCTACGAGACCCAGTACTTC. Encoded protein: CATRPGLYETQYF.

This CDR3 reads CASSPGDRAYEQYF. CDR3 DNA: TGTGCCAGCAGTCCAGGGGACAGGGCATACGAGCAGTACTTC. The V call is TRBV6-6, the J call TRBJ2-7, with 9 bases aligning to TRBD1. Germline-derived CDR1 and CDR2 are MNHNY and SVGAGI (reference sequence). CDR3 length: 14 residues. Trimming cost V 5 bases and J 4 bases; bases outside gene matches: 6.

This clone showed up just a few times. CDR3 sequence reads: CASSMGPGYEQYF. The CDR3 DNA reads as TGTGCCAGCAGTATGGGGCCAGGCTACGAGCAGTACTTC. The V call is TRBV27, the J call TRBJ2-7; D is perhaps TRBD1 (5 bases). The CDR3 consists of 13 residues. V gave up 5 bases and J gave up 3 bases, with 11 bases separating them. Germline V gene lookup returns CDR1 MNHEY and CDR2 SMNVEV (reference sequence).